The source of this TCR beta chain is a study of blood T cell repertoires in COVID-19. Methods used by the authors: It was from reference gene primer amplification that nucleated cell counts were estimated. TCRdb keeps only in-frame clones here, not all; method: immunoSEQ multiplex PCR. V, J and clone size were drawn from that table, and D and trimming were deduced from the DNA. This table has approximately 350,000 clones, 75% to 90% appearing once. The sample consisted of peripheral blood. This sequence was found in a woman aged 55-70 years with COVID-19, enrolled during active disease.

The CDR3 DNA reads TGCGCCAGCAGCTGGGATGAGGACAGGGACTCCTACGAGCAGTACTTC. It is translated as CASSWDEDRDSYEQYF. This chain connects TRBV5-1 to TRBJ2-7; 8 positions match TRBD1. The CDR3 runs to 16 residues. Trimming at V came to 3 bases and at J to 0 bases, leaving 8 bases not matched to a gene. Germline CDR1 and CDR2: SGHRS and YFSETQ.